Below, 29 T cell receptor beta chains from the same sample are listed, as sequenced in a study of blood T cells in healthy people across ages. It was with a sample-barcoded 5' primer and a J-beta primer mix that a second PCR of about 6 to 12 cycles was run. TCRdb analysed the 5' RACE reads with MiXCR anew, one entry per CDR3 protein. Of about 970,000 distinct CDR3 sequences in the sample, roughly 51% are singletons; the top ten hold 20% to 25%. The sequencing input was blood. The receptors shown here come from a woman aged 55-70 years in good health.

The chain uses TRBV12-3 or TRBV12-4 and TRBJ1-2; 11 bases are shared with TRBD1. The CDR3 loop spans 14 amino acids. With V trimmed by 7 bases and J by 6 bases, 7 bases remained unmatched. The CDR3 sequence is CASTGTGGVDGYTF. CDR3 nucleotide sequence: TGTGCCAGCACCGGGACAGGGGGTGTTGATGGCTACACCTTC.

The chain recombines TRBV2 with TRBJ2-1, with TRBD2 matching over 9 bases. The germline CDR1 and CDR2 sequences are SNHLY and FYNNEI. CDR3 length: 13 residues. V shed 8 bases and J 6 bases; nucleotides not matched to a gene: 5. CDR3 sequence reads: CASQREVTNEQFF. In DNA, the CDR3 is TGTGCCAGCCAGCGGGAGGTAACCAATGAGCAGTTCTTC.

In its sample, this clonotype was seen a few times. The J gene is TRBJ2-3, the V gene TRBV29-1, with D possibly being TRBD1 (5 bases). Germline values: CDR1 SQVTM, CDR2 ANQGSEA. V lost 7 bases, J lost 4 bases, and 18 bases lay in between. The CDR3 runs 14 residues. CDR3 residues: CSAGGASRADTQYF. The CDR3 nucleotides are TGCAGCGCAGGTGGGGCTTCCCGTGCAGATACGCAGTATTTT.

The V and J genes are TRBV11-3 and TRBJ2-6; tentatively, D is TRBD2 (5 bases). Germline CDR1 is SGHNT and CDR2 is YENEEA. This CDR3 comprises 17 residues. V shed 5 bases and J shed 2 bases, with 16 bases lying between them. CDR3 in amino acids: CASSPLEGKTGANVLTF. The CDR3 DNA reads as TGTGCCAGCAGCCCCCTCGAGGGCAAAACTGGGGCCAACGTCCTGACTTTC.

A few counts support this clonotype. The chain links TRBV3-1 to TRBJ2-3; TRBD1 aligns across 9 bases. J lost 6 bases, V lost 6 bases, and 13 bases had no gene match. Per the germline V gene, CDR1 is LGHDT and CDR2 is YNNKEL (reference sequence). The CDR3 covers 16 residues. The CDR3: CASRQGPGQGMDTQYF. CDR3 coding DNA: TGTGCCAGCAGACAGGGACCGGGACAGGGTATGGATACGCAGTATTTT.

The CDR3 is CASSEYYGDRGTDTQYF. The CDR3 DNA follows: TGTGCCAGCAGTGAATATTATGGGGACAGGGGCACAGATACGCAGTATTTT. This chain joins TRBV25-1 and TRBJ2-3, with 9 bases that match TRBD1. CDR1 is MGHDK and CDR2 is SYGVNS in the germline V gene. The CDR3 has 17 residues. V lost 0 bases and J lost 1; bases outside the gene matches: 5.

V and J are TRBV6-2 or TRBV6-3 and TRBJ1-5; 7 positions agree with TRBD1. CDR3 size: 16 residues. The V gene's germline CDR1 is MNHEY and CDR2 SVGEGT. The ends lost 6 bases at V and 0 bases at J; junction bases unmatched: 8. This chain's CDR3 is CASRPTRGDSNQPQHF. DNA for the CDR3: TGTGCCAGCAGACCAACCAGGGGGGATAGCAATCAGCCCCAGCATTTT.

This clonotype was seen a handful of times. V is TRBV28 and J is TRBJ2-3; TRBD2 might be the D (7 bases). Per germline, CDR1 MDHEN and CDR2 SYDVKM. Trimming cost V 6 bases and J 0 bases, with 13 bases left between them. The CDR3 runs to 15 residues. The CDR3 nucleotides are TGTGCCAGCAGCCCCCGGGGGGCTAGCACAGATACGCAGTATTTT. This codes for CASSPRGASTDTQYF.

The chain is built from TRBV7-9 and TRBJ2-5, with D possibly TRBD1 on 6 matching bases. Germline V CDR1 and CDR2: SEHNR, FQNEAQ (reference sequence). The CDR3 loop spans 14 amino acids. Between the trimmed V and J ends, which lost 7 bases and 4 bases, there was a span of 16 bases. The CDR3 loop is CASTQRAGVETQYF. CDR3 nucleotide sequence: TGTGCCAGCACCCAGAGGGCAGGGGTAGAGACCCAGTACTTC.

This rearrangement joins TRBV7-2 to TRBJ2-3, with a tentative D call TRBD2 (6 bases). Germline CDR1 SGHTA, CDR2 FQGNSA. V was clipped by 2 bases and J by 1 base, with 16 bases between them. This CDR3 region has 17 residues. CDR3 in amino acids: CASSLLGGASRTDTQYF. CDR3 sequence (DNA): TGTGCCAGCAGCTTACTCGGCGGGGCTAGCCGCACAGATACGCAGTATTTT.

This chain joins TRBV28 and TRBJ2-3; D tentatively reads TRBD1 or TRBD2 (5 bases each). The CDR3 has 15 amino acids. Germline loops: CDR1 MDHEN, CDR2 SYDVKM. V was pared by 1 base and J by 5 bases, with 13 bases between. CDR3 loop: CASSLFGAGEDTQYF. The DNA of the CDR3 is TGTGCCAGCAGTTTATTCGGGGCCGGGGAAGATACGCAGTATTTT.

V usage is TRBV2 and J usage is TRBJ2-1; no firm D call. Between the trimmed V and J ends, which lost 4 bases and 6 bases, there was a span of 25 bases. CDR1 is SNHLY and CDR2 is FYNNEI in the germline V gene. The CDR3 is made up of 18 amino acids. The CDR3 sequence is CASSAFGASSLSLNEQFF. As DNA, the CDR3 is TGTGCCAGCAGTGCCTTTGGTGCGTCCTCCCTATCCCTCAATGAGCAGTTCTTC.

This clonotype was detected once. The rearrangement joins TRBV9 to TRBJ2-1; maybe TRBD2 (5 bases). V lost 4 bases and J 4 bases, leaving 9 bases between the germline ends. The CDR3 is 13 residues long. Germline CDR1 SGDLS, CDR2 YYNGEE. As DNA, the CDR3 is TGTGCCAGCAGCCCCGGGAAATACAATGAGCAGTTCTTC. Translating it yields CASSPGKYNEQFF.

CDR3 sequence (DNA): TGCGCCAGCAGCCACCCGGGCAGTGGTACGCAGTATTTT. It is translated as CASSHPGSGTQYF. The chain carries TRBV4-3 and TRBJ2-3; D is undetermined. CDR3 length: 13 residues. Germline values: CDR1 LGHNA, CDR2 YSLEER. Trimming stripped 3 bases from V and 8 bases from J, with 12 bases between.

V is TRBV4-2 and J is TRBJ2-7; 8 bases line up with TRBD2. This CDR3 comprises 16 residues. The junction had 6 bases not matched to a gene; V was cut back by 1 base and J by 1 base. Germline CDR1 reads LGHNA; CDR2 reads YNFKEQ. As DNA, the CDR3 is TGTGCCAGCAGCCAAGTGGGACTAGTACGATCCTACGAGCAGTACTTC. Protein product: CASSQVGLVRSYEQYF.

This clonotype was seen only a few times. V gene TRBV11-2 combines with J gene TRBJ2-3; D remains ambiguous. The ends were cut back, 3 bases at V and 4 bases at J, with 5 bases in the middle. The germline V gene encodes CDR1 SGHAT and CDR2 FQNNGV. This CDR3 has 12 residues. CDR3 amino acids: CASSFGPDTQYF. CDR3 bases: TGTGCCAGCAGCTTCGGACCAGATACGCAGTATTTT.

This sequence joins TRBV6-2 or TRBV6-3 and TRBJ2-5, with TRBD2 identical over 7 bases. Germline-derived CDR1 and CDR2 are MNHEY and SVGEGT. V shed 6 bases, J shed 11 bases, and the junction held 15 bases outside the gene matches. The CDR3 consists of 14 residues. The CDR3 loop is CASSDSGSYNEQYF. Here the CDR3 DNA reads TGTGCCAGCAGCGATAGCGGGTCTTACAATGAGCAGTACTTC.

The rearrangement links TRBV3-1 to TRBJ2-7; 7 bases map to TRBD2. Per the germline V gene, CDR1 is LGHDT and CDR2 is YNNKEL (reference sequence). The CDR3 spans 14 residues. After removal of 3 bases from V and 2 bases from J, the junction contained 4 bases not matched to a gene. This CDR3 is CASSQGGFTYEQYF. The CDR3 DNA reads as TGTGCCAGCAGCCAGGGGGGGTTTACCTACGAGCAGTACTTC.

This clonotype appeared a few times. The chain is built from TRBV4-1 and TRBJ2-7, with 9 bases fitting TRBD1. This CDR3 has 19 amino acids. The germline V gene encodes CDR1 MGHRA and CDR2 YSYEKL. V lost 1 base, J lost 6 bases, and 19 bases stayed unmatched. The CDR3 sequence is CASSQGVSGVRDRAAEQYF. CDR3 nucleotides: TGCGCCAGCAGCCAAGGGGTTTCTGGGGTTCGGGACAGGGCCGCCGAGCAGTACTTC.

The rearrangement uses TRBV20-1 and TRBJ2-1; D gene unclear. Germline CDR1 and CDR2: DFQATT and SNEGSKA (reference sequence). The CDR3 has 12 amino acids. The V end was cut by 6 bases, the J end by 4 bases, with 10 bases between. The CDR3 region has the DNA TGCAGTGCAGAGATGACGTACAATGAGCAGTTCTTC. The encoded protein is CSAEMTYNEQFF.

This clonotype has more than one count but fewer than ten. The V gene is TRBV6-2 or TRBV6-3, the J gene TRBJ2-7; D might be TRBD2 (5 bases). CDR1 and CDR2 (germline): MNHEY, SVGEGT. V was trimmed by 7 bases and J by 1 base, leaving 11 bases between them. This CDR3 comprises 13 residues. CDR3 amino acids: CASTGIPSYEQYF. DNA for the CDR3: TGTGCCAGCACGGGAATACCATCCTACGAGCAGTACTTC.

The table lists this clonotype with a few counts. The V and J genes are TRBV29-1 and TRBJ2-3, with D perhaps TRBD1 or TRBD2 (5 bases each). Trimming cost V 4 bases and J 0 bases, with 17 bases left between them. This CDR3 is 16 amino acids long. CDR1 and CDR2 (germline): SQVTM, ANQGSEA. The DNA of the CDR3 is TGCAGCGTTGTCGTGGGCAGGGACGGTAGCACAGATACGCAGTATTTT. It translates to CSVVVGRDGSTDTQYF.

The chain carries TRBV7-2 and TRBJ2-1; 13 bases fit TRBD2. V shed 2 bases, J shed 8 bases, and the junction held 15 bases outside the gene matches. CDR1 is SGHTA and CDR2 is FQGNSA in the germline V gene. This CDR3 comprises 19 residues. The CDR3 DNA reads TGTGCCAGCAGCTTAATAGCAGCCGGGACTAGCGGGATTAAGTATGAGCAGTTCTTC. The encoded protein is CASSLIAAGTSGIKYEQFF. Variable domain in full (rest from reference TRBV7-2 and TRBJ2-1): GAGVSQSPSNKVTEKGKDVELRCDPISGHTALYWYRQSLGQGLEFLIYFQGNSAPDKSGLPSDRFSAERTGGSVSTLTIQRTQQEDSAVYLCASSLIAAGTSGIKYEQFFGPGTRLTVL.

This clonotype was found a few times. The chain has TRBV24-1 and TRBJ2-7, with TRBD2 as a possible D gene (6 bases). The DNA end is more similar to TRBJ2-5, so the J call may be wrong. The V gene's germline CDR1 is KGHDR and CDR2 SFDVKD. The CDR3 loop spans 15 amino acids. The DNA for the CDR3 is TGTGCCACCAGTGCGCCAACCGGGAGCCAAGAGACCCAGTACTTC. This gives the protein CATSAPTGSQETQYF.

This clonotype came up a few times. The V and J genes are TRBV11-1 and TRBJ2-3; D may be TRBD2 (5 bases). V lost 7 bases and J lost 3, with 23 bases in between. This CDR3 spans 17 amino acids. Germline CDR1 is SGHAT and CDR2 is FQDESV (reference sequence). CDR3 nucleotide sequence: TGTGCCAGCACCCCCGGCCGATGGAGGTCGGGGACAGATACGCAGTATTTT. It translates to CASTPGRWRSGTDTQYF. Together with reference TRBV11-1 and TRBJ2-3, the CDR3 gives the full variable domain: EAEVAQSPRYKITEKSQAVAFWCDPISGHATLYWYRQILGQGPELLVQFQDESVVDDSQLPKDRFSAERLKGVDSTLKIQPAELGDSAMYLCASTPGRWRSGTDTQYFGPGTRLTVL.

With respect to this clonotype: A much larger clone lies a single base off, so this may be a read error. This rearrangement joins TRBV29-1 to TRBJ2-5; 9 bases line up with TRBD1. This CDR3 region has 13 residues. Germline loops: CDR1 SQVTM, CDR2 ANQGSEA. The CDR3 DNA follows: TGCAGCGTTAGAAACAGGGGGCAAGAGACCCGGTACTTC. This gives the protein CSVRNRGQETRYF.

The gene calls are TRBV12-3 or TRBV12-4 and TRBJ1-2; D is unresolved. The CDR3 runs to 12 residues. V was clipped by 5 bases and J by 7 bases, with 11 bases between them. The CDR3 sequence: CASSTRPSGYTF. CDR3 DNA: TGTGCCAGCAGTACCCGTCCTAGTGGCTACACCTTC.

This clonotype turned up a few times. CDR3 sequence: CASSLSGLADPYEQYF. CDR3 in DNA: TGTGCCAGCAGTTTATCGGGACTAGCGGACCCCTACGAGCAGTACTTC. The gene calls are TRBV27 and TRBJ2-7, with 11 bases fitting TRBD2. Losses at the gene ends were 0 bases for V and 2 bases for J; bases not matched to a gene: 3. The CDR3 sequence is 16 residues long. The germline V gene encodes CDR1 MNHEY and CDR2 SMNVEV (reference sequence).

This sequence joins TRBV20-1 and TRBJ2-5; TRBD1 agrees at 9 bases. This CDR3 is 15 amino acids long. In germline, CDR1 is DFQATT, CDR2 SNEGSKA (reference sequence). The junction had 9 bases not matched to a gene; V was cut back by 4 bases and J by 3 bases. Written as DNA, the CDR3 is TGCAGTGCTATTAAACGGACAGGGGAGGAAGAGACCCAGTACTTC. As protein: CSAIKRTGEEETQYF.